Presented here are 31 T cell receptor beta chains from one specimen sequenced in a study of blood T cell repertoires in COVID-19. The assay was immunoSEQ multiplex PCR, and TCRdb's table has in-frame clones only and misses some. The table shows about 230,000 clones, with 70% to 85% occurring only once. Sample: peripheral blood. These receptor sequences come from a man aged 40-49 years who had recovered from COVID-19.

The CDR3 here is CATSRDRAATYEQYF. CDR3 in DNA: TGTGCCACCAGCAGGGACAGGGCGGCCACCTACGAGCAGTACTTC. The chain carries TRBV15 and TRBJ2-7; 8 bases are a match to TRBD1. The CDR3 is 15 amino acids. Trimming cost V 3 bases and J 2 bases; bases outside gene matches: 6. From germline, CDR1 is LNHNV and CDR2 YYDKDF (reference sequence).

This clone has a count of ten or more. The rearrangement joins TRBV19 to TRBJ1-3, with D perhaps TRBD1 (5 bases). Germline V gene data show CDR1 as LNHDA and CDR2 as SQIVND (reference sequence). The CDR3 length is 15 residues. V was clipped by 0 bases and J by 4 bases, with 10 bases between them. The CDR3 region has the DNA TGTGCCAGTAGTATAGACGACAGTAGGGGAAACACCATATATTTT. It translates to CASSIDDSRGNTIYF.

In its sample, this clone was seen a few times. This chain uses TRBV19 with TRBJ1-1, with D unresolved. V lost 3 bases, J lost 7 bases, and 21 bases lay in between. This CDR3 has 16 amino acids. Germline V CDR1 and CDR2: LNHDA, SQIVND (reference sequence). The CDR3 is CASSIGESYRTVEAFF. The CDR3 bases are TGTGCCAGTAGTATTGGGGAGTCCTACCGGACCGTTGAAGCTTTCTTT.

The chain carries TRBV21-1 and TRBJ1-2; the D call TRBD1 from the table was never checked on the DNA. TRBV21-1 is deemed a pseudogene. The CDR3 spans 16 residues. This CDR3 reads CASSKGEDRGRGGYTF. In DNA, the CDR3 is TGTGCCAGCAGCAAAGGCGAGGACAGGGGGCGCGGTGGCTACACCTTC.

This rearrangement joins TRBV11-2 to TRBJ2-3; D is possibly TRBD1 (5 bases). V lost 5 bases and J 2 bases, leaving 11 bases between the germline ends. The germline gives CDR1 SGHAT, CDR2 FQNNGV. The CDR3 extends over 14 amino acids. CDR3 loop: CASSNRQYTDTQYF. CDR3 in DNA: TGTGCCAGCAGCAACAGACAGTACACAGATACGCAGTATTTT.

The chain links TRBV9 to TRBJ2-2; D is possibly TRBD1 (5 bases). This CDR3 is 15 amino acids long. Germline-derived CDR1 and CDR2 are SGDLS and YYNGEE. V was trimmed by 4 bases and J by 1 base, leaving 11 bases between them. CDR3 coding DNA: TGTGCCAGCAGCCTCAGGGCGGTGAACACCGGGGAGCTGTTTTTT. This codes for CASSLRAVNTGELFF.

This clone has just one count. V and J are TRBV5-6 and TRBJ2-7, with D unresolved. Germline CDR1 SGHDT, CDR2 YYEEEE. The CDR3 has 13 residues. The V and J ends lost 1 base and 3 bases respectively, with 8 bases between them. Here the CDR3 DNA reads TGTGCCAGCAGCTTGTGGGCTAACTACGAGCAGTACTTC. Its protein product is CASSLWANYEQYF.

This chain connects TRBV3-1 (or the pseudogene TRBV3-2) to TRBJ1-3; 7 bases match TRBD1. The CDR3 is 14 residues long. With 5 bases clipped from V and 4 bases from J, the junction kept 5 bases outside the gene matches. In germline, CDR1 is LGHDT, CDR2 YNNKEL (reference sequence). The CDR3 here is CASSYRGTGNTIYF. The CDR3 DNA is TGTGCCAGCAGCTACAGGGGAACCGGAAACACCATATATTTT.

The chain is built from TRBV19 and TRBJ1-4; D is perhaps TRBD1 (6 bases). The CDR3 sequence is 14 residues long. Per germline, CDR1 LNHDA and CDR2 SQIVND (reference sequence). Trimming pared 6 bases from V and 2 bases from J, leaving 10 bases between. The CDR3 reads CASSTGSTNEKLFF. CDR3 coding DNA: TGTGCCAGTAGCACAGGGTCTACTAATGAAAAACTGTTTTTT.

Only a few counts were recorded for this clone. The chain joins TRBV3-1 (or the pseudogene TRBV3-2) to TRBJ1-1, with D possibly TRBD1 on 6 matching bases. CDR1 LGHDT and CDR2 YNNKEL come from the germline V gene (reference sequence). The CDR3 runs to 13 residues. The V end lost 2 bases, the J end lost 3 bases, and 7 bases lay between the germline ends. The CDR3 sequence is CASSQNRDTEAFF. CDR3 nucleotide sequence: TGTGCCAGCAGCCAAAACAGGGACACTGAAGCTTTCTTT.

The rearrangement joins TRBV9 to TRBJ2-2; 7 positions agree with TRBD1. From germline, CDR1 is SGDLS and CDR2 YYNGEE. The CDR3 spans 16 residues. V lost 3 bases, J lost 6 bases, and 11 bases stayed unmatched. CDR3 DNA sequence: TGTGCCAGCAGCGAGGGGGACAGTCGGGGCGCCGGGGAGCTGTTTTTT. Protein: CASSEGDSRGAGELFF.

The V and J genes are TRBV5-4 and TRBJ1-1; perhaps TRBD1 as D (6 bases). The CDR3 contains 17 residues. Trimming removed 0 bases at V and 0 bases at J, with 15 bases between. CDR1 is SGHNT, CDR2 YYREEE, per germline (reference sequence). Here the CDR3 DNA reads TGTGCCAGCAGCTTGGAGGCGGGGGCGAACATGAACACTGAAGCTTTCTTT. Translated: CASSLEAGANMNTEAFF.

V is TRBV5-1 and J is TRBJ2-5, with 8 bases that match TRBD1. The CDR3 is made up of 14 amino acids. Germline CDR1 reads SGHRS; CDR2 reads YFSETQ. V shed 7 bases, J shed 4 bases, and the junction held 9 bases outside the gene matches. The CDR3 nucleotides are TGCGCCAGCGGACAGGGACCTGGAGGAGAGACCCAGTACTTC. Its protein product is CASGQGPGGETQYF. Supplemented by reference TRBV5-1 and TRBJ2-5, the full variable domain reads KAGVTQTPRYLIKTRGQQVTLSCSPISGHRSVSWYQQTPGQGLQFLFEYFSETQRNKGNFPGRFSGRQFSNSRSEMNVSTLELGDSALYLCASGQGPGGETQYFGPGTRLLVL.

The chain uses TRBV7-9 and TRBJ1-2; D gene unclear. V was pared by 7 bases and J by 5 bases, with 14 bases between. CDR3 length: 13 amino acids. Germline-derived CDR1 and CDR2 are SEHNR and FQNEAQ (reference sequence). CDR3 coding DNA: TGTGCCAGCAACACCGACGGAGTGTATGGCTACACCTTC. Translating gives CASNTDGVYGYTF.

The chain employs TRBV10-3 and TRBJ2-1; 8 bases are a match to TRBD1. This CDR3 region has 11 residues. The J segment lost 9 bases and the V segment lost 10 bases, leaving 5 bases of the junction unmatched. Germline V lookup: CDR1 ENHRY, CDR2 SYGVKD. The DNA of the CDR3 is TGTGCCAGCCAGGGGGCCGGTGAGCAGTTCTTC. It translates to CASQGAGEQFF.

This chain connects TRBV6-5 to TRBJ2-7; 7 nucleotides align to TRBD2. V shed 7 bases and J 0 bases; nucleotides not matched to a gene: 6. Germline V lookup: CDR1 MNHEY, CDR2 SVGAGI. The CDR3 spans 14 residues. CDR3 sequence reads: CASIPSGISYEQYF. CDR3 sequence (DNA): TGTGCCAGCATCCCCAGCGGGATCTCCTACGAGCAGTACTTC.

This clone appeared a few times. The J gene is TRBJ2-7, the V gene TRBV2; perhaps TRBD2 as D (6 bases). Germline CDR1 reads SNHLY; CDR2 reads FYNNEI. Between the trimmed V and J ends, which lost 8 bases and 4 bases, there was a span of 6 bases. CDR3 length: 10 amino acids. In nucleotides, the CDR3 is TGTGCCAGCGGACTATACGAGCAGTACTTC. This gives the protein CASGLYEQYF.

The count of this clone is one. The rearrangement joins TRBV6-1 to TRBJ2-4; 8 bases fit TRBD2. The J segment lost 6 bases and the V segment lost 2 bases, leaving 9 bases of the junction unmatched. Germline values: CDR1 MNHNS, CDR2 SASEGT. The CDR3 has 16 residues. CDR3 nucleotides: TGTGCCAGCAGTGAAAGTCAGCGGGGGATTGGAAACATTCAGTACTTC. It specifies CASSESQRGIGNIQYF.

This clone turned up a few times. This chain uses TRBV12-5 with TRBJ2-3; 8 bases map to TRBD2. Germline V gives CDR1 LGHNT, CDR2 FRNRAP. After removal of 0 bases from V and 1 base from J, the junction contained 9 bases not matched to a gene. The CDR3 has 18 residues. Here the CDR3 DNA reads TGTGCTAGTGGTTTGGTACTGGACGGGAGGGGGGGCACAGATACGCAGTATTTT. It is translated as CASGLVLDGRGGTDTQYF.

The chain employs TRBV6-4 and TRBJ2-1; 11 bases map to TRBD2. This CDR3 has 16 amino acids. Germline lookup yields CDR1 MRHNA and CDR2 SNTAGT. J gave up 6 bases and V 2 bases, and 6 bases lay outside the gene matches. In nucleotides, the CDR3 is TGTGCCAGCAGTGACCACACTAGCGGGAGCTTCAATGAGCAGTTCTTC. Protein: CASSDHTSGSFNEQFF.

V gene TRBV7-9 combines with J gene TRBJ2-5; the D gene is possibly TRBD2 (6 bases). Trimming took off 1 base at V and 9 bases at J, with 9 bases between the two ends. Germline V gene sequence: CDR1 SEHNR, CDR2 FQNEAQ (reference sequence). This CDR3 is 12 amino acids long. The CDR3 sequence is CASSLEPGAQYF. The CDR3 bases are TGTGCCAGCAGCTTAGAGCCGGGAGCCCAGTACTTC.

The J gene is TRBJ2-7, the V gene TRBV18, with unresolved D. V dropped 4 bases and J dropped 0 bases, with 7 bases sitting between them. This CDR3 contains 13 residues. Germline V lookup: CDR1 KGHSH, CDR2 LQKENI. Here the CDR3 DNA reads TGTGCCAGCTCACGAGATAGCTCCTACGAGCAGTACTTC. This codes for CASSRDSSYEQYF.

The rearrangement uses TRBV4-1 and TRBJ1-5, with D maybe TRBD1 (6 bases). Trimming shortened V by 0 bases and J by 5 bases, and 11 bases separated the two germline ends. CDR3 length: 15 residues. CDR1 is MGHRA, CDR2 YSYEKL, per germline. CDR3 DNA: TGCGCCAGCAGCCAAGAAGGGGGAGACGATCAGCCCCAGCATTTT. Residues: CASSQEGGDDQPQHF.

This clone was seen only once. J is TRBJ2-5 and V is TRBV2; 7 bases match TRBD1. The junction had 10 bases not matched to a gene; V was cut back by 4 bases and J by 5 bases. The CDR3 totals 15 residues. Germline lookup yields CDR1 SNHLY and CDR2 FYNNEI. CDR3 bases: TGTGCCAGCAGTGGAGCCGACAGGGTGGGGGAGACCCAGTACTTC. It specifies CASSGADRVGETQYF.

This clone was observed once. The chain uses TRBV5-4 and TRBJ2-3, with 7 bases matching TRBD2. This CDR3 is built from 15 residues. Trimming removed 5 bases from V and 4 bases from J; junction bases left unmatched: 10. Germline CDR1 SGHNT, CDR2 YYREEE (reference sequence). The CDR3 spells CASRRGRGWADTQYF. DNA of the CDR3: TGTGCCAGCAGGCGGGGGAGGGGTTGGGCAGATACGCAGTATTTT.

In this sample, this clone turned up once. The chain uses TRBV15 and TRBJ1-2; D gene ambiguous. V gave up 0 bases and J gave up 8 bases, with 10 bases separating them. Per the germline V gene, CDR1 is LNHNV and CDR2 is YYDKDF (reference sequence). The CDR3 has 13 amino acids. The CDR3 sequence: CATSRENPGGYTF. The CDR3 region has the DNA TGTGCCACCAGCAGAGAAAACCCAGGAGGCTACACCTTC.

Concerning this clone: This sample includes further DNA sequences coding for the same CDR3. CDR3 region: CASSLYNEQFF. The CDR3 nucleotides read TGTGCCAGCAGCCTATACAATGAGCAGTTCTTC. This chain connects TRBV12-3 or TRBV12-4 to TRBJ2-1; D uncertain. The CDR3 is made up of 11 amino acids. Trimming stripped 6 bases from V and 4 bases from J, with 4 bases between.

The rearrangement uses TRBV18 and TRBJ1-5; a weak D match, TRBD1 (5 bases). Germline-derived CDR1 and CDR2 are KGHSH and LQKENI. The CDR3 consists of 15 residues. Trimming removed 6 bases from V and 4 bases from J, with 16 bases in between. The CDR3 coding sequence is TGTGCCAGCTCGCCCTTGGGAAGGGGAAATCAGCCCCAGCATTTT. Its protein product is CASSPLGRGNQPQHF.

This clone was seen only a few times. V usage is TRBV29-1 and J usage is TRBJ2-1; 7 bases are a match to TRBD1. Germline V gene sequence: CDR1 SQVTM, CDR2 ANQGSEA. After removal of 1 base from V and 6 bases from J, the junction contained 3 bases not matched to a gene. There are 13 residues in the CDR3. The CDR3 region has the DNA TGCAGCGTTGAAGGGGCAGGGGGCAATGAGCAGTTCTTC. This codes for CSVEGAGGNEQFF.

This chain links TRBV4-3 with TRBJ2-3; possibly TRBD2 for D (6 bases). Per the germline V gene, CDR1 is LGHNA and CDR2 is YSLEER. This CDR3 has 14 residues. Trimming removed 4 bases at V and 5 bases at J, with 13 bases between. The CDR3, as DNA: TGCGCCAGCAGCCTCCTACTAGCAGAAGATACGCAGTATTTT. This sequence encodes CASSLLLAEDTQYF.

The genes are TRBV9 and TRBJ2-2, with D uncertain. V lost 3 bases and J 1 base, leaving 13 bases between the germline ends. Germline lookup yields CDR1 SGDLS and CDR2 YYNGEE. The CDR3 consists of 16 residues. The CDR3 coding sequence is TGTGCCAGCAGCGCCTCCTCGGTTCGGAACACCGGGGAGCTGTTTTTT. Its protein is CASSASSVRNTGELFF.